The 17 T cell receptor beta chains given below trace back to one sample, sequenced in a study of low-dose radiotherapy and immunotherapy resistance in tumors. Documented time point: after trial treatment. Treatment: LDRT plus nivolumab, ipilimumab, low-dose cyclophosphamide and aspirin (RACIN trial). TRAV- and TRBV-specific primers primed first-strand cDNA, covering alpha and beta chains. Both a constant-region primer and a V-primer adapter served to amplify TCRs across roughly 21 PCR cycles. TCRdb reprocessed the reads via MiXCR and lists one record per CDR3 protein. The table lists around 100,000 distinct CDR3 sequences, 20% of them singletons. This sample comprised PBMCs, obtained after low-dose radiotherapy plus immunotherapy. Source of these receptors: a male donor with prostate cancer.

This clonotype was counted many times. V and J are TRBV10-1 and TRBJ2-5, with D maybe TRBD1 (5 bases). The germline CDR1 and CDR2 sequences are WNHNN and SYGVQD (reference sequence). V shed 4 bases and J shed 2 bases, with 11 bases lying between them. This CDR3 region has 14 residues. The CDR3 is CASSGGGLQETQYF. As DNA, the CDR3 is TGCGCCAGCAGTGGGGGCGGTCTACAAGAGACCCAGTACTTC.

This clonotype was picked up many times. CDR3 loop: CASSRDRGQPQHF. CDR3 bases: TGCGCCAGCAGCAGAGACAGGGGCCAGCCCCAGCATTTT. The V and J genes are TRBV5-1 and TRBJ1-5; the match to TRBD1 covers 8 bases. Germline lookup yields CDR1 SGHRS and CDR2 YFSETQ. This CDR3 comprises 13 residues. V shed 4 bases and J 7 bases; nucleotides not matched to a gene: 4.

This clonotype has ten or more counts. The J gene is TRBJ2-2, the V gene TRBV6-5; D remains ambiguous. The CDR3 has 14 residues. With 0 bases removed from V and 4 bases from J, the gap between germline ends came to 6 bases. In germline, CDR1 is MNHEY, CDR2 SVGAGI. The CDR3 loop reads CASSYSTGTGELFF. The DNA for the CDR3 is TGTGCCAGCAGTTACTCGACGGGCACCGGGGAGCTGTTTTTT.

This clonotype was detected many times. This chain joins TRBV7-2 and TRBJ2-3, with 13 bases that match TRBD2. The V and J ends lost 5 bases and 4 bases, in that order; junction bases with no gene match: 6. This CDR3 comprises 16 residues. The germline gives CDR1 SGHTA, CDR2 FQGNSA. The CDR3 loop is CASSPGTSGEADTQYF. The CDR3 nucleotides read TGTGCCAGCAGCCCAGGGACTAGCGGGGAGGCAGATACGCAGTATTTT.

The chain recombines TRBV7-2 with TRBJ2-1; D is possibly TRBD2 (7 bases). The V and J ends lost 1 base and 3 bases respectively, with 19 bases between them. Germline V CDR1 and CDR2: SGHTA, FQGNSA. This CDR3 is built from 18 residues. The CDR3 spells CASSLDSGASGNYNEQFF. Here the CDR3 DNA reads TGTGCCAGCAGCTTAGATTCAGGGGCTAGCGGTAACTACAATGAGCAGTTCTTC.

CDR3 loop: CATGRGSYEQYF. Written as DNA, the CDR3 is TGTGCCACCGGAAGAGGTTCCTACGAGCAGTACTTC. The chain recombines TRBV10-3 with TRBJ2-7, with no clear D. This CDR3 has 12 residues. Germline CDR1 reads ENHRY; CDR2 reads SYGVKD. With 10 bases removed from V and 1 base from J, the gap between germline ends came to 11 bases.

This clonotype was recorded a few times. Here the CDR3 DNA reads TGCAGTGCCGACGGACTTCCCTTCCCGGATACGCAGTATTTT. Protein product: CSADGLPFPDTQYF. The rearrangement links TRBV20-1 to TRBJ2-3; perhaps TRBD2 as D (5 bases). CDR1 and CDR2 (germline): DFQATT, SNEGSKA (reference sequence). This CDR3 is 14 amino acids long. V lost 6 bases and J 6 bases, leaving 19 bases between the germline ends.

This clonotype was counted ten times or more. The V and J genes are TRBV29-1 and TRBJ1-5; 8 nucleotides line up with TRBD1. The CDR3 sequence is 14 residues long. CDR1 SQVTM and CDR2 ANQGSEA come from the germline V gene. V shed 5 bases, J shed 6 bases, and the junction held 9 bases outside the gene matches. The CDR3 DNA reads as TGCAGCGTTTCGGACAGGGATGTCGGTCAGCCCCAGCATTTT. This codes for CSVSDRDVGQPQHF.

Comments on this clonotype: As the CDR3 is not closed by the conserved phenylalanine or tryptophan, this likely results from a read error. V gene TRBV23-1 combines with J gene TRBJ1-2; D unresolved. TRBV23-1 is designated an ORF whose function remains uncertain. V shed 0 bases and J shed 1 base, with 9 bases lying between them. The CDR3 has 15 residues. CDR3 region: CASSQSQGLNYGYTC. CDR3 DNA: TGCGCCAGCAGTCAATCGCAAGGCCTTAACTATGGCTACACCTGC.

This clonotype was detected many times. The chain couples TRBV30 to TRBJ2-7; D unresolved. From germline, CDR1 is GTSNPN and CDR2 SVGIG (reference sequence). V was shortened by 4 bases and J by 2 bases, with 12 bases between the two germline ends. CDR3 length: 13 amino acids. The CDR3 DNA reads TGTGCCTGGACCACACGGGTGACCTACGAGCAGTACTTC. It codes for CAWTTRVTYEQYF.

This clonotype was seen ten or more times. The CDR3 DNA reads as TGTGCCATCAAGGATGGAAGGGCCACAGATTCTAACTATGGCTACACCTTC. This sequence encodes CAIKDGRATDSNYGYTF. This chain joins TRBV4-2 and TRBJ1-2; D is ambiguous. CDR3 length: 17 amino acids. Trimming removed 10 bases at V and 0 bases at J, with 24 bases between. Germline CDR1 LGHNA, CDR2 YNFKEQ.

On this clonotype itself: This sequence is one base from a far larger clone and is likely a read error. The chain links TRBV5-6 to TRBJ2-5; 7 nucleotides align to TRBD1. Germline CDR1 and CDR2: SGHDT and YYEEEE. Trimming at V came to 2 bases and at J to 11 bases, leaving 12 bases not matched to a gene. The CDR3 is made up of 14 amino acids. CDR3 amino acids: CASSFGTAYNEQYF. CDR3 in DNA: TGTGCCAGCAGCTTCGGGACAGCCTACAATGAGCAGTACTTC.

This clonotype was detected ten times or more. The chain employs TRBV7-2 and TRBJ2-5; D might be TRBD1 or TRBD2, each matching 6 bases. CDR1 and CDR2 from the germline V gene are SGHTA and FQGNSA. V was clipped by 5 bases and J by 5 bases, with 12 bases between them. The CDR3 covers 13 residues. The CDR3 DNA reads TGTGCCAGCAGCCCCCGAGGGGGGGAGACCCAGTACTTC. This encodes CASSPRGGETQYF.

The J gene is TRBJ1-2, the V gene TRBV2; TRBD1 is a possible D gene (6 bases). The V end was cut by 10 bases, the J end by 4 bases, with 13 bases between. The V gene's germline CDR1 is SNHLY and CDR2 FYNNEI. The CDR3 length is 12 residues. This CDR3 is CATSGASYGYTF. CDR3 nucleotide sequence: TGTGCCACCTCGGGGGCCAGCTATGGCTACACCTTC. The full variable domain, with the rest looked up from reference TRBV2 and TRBJ1-2, is EPEVTQTPSHQVTQMGQEVILRCVPISNHLYFYWYRQILGQKVEFLVSFYNNEISEKSEIFDDQFSVERPDGSNFTLKIRSTKLEDSAMYFCATSGASYGYTFGSGTRLTVV.

The chain joins TRBV18 to TRBJ1-6; 9 bases are shared with TRBD1. The J segment lost 14 bases and the V segment lost 3 bases, leaving 5 bases of the junction unmatched. CDR1 and CDR2 from the germline V gene are KGHSH and LQKENI. The CDR3 is 13 amino acids. CDR3 DNA: TGTGCCAGCTCACCGGGACAGGGATCAACCCTCCACTTT. This gives the protein CASSPGQGSTLHF. Complete variable domain (other parts from reference TRBV18 and TRBJ1-6): NAGVMQNPRHLVRRRGQEARLRCSPMKGHSHVYWYRQLPEEGLKFMVYLQKENIIDESGMPKERFSAEFPKEGPSILRIQQVVRGDSAAYFCASSPGQGSTLHFGNGTRLTVT.

This clonotype has a count of ten or more. The chain carries TRBV19 and TRBJ2-7; D is perhaps TRBD1 or TRBD2 (5 bases each). Germline lookup yields CDR1 LNHDA and CDR2 SQIVND (reference sequence). The V and J ends lost 1 base and 0 bases respectively, with 19 bases between them. CDR3 size: 18 residues. DNA for the CDR3: TGTGCCAGTAGTATAGCCGGGACCGATTCTTTCAGCTCCTACGAGCAGTACTTC. The encoded protein is CASSIAGTDSFSSYEQYF.

The table lists this clonotype with many counts. The chain combines TRBV11-2 with TRBJ1-2, with D unresolved. Germline V CDR1 and CDR2: SGHAT, FQNNGV. Between the trimmed V and J ends, which lost 8 bases and 1 base, there was a span of 5 bases. The CDR3 is 11 residues long. For the CDR3, the DNA is TGTGCCAGCGGTGTTAACTATGGCTACACCTTC. It codes for CASGVNYGYTF.